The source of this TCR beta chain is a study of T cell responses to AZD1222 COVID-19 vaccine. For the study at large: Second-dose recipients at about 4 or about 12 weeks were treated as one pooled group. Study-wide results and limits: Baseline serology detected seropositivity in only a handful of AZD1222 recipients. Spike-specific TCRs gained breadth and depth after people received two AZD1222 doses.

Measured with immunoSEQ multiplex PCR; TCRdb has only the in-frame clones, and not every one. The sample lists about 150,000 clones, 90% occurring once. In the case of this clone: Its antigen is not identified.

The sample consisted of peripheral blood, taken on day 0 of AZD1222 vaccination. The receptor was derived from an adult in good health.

DNA of the CDR3: TGTGCCAGCAGCAGCGGGGAGGAGGATCAGCCCCAGCATTTT. It codes for CASSSGEEDQPQHF. V gene TRBV5-4 combines with J gene TRBJ1-5, with D hard to call. Germline loops: CDR1 SGHNT, CDR2 YYREEE (reference sequence). V was pared by 4 bases and J by 5 bases, with 13 bases between. The CDR3 contains 14 residues.